This T cell receptor beta chain was sequenced for a study of blood T cell repertoires in COVID-19 (dated by TCRdb to about 2020). Turning to the overall study: Collaborator samples came from the United States, Italy and Spain and covered acute and convalescent phases of COVID-19. The prospective study material was composed of cDNA or gDNA derived from T cells, B-cell-depleted T cells, or PBMCs. Deeply sampled blood TCRbeta repertoires from subjects exposed to, actively infected with, or recovered from COVID-19 were included in the dataset. A freely available public database, intended as a resource for researchers studying the immune response to SARS-CoV-2, is where the repertoires were released. The samples were drawn from the first 160 participants of the ongoing ImmuneRACE study and from more than 1,000 subjects provided by 6 global collaborators. A de-identified subject ID, COVID-19 status, age in years and sex were almost always included in the sample metadata. HLA class I and class II types, where available, came from metadata supplied by the sample provider rather than from assay-based typing. Study-level results and caveats: How much clinical and demographic metadata was included differed by source and by participant, and the metadata was provided uncurated.

Participants in the prospective study were enrolled through a virtual design, were aged 18 to 89 years, and lived in approximately 24 United States geographic areas. In the prospective study, cohorts were assigned on the basis of participant-reported clinical history obtained from a screening survey and a study questionnaire. Recovered participants in ImmuneRACE Cohort 3 were defined as having two consecutive negative NP/OP PCR tests, clearance from a healthcare professional, or resolution of symptoms. In the prospective study, mobile phlebotomists collected whole blood, serum and a nasopharyngeal or oropharyngeal swab from each participant. Participants in the prospective study had the option to provide additional blood draws and questionnaires over a roughly 2-month period. Prospective study blood samples were shipped either frozen or at room temperature before DNA extraction. For CDR1 and CDR2, the germline V gene (reference sequence) lists SSHAT and FNYEAQ. Its CDR3 holds 15 amino acids, cysteine through phenylalanine. Just CDR3 DNA is preserved here, 45 bases in frame from base 1.

This clone occurred once. Its target antigen remains unknown. The junction differs from germline at one of its ends, possibly a read error. TCRbeta CDR3 regions were amplified from genomic DNA using the immunoSEQ Assay, a bias-controlled multiplex PCR. The original pipeline was this. Within the assay, amplification of reference gene primers was used to estimate how many nucleated cells each sample contained. To quantify the absolute abundance of each unique TCRbeta CDR3 rearrangement, sequence reads were collapsed and filtered. Productive Simpson clonality was computed per sample as the square root of Simpson's diversity index over productive rearrangements. Imported from immuneACCESS, the table was reduced by TCRdb to in-frame sequences with V and J called. These copies leave out some clones; in studies compared against another copy, an unresolved V gene accounts for under half, and the cause of the remainder is not known. V and J calls plus clone size are reproduced from that table; the DNA served to infer D and trimming. Within this sample are 320,000 or so clones, with about 89% of them counted one time only. Clones ranked in the top ten supply about 5.2% of the sample.

The TCR sequence derives from a man between 60 and 70 years old who had recovered from COVID-19. This sequence uses TRBV7-7 and TRBJ2-7, with 8 junctional bases fitting TRBD1. The source material was PBMCs or T cells enriched from blood (not recorded which). The DNA sequence reads TGTGCTAGCAGCTTAGGACAGGGAGATCGGTACGAGCAGTACTTC. It translates as CASSLGQGDRYEQYF.